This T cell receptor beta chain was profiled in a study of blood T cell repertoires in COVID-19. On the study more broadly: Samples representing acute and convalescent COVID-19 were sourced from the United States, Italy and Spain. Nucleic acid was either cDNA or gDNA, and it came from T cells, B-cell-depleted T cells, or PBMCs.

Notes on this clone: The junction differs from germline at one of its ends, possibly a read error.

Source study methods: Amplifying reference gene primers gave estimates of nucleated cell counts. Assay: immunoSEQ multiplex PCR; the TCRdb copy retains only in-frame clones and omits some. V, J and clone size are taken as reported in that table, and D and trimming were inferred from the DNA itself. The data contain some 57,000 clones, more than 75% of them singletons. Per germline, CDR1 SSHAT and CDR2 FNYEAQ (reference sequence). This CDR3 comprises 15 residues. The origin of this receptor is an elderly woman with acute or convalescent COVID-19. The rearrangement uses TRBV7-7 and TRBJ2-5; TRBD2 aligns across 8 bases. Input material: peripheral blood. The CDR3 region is CASSPRGGAGASQYF. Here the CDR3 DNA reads TGTGCTAGCAGCCCCCGAGGGGGAGCGGGGGCCTCCCAGTACTTC.